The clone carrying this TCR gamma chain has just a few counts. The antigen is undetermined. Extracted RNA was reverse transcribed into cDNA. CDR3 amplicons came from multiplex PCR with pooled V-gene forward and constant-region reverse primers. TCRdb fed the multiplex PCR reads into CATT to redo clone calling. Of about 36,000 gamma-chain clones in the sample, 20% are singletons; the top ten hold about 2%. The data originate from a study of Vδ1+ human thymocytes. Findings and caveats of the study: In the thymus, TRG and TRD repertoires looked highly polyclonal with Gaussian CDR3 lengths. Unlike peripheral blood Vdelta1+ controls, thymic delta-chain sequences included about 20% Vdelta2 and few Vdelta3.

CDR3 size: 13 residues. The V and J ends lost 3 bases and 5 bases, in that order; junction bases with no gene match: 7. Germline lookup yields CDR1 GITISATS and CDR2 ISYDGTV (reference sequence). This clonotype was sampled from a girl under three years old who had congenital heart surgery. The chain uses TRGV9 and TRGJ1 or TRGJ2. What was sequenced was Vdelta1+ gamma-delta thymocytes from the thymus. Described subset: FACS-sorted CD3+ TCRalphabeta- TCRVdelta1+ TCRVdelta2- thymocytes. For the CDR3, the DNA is TGTGCCTTGTGGGAGCCGCAAAATTATAAGAAACTCTTT. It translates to CALWEPQNYKKLF.